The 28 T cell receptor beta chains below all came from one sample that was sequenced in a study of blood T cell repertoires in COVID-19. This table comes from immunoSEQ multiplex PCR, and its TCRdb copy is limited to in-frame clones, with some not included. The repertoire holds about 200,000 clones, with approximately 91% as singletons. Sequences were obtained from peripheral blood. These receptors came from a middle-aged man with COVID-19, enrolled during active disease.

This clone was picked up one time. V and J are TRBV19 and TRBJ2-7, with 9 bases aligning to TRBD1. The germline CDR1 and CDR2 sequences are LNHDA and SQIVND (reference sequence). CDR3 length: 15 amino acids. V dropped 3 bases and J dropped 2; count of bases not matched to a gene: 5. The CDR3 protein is CASSIGQGLTYEQYF. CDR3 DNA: TGTGCCAGTAGTATTGGACAGGGGCTAACCTACGAGCAGTACTTC.

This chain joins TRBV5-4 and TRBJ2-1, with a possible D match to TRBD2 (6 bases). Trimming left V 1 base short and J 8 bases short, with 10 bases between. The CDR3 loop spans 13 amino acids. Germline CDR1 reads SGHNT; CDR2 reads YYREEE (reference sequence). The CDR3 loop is CASSLTSGDEQFF. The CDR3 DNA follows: TGTGCCAGCAGCTTGACCTCGGGGGATGAGCAGTTCTTC.

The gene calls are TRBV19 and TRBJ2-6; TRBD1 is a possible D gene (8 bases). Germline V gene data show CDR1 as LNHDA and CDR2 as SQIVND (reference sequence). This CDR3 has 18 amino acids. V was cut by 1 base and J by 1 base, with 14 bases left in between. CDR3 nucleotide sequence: TGTGCCAGTAGTATAGGAACAGGGGGAGGGTCTGGGGCCAACGTCCTGACTTTC. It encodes CASSIGTGGGSGANVLTF.

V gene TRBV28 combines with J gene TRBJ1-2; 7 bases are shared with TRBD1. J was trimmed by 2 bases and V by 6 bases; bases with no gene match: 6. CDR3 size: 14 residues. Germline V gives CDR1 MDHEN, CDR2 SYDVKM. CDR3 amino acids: CASRTSGQNYGYTF. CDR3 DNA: TGTGCCAGCAGGACCTCGGGACAGAACTATGGCTACACCTTC.

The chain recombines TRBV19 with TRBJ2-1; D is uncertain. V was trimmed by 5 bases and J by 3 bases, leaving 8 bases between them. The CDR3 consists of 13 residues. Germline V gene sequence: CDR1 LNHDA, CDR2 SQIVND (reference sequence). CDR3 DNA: TGTGCCAGTAGTCGGAGCGACTACAATGAGCAGTTCTTC. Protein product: CASSRSDYNEQFF. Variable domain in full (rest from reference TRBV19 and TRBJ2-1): DGGITQSPKYLFRKEGQNVTLSCEQNLNHDAMYWYRQDPGQGLRLIYYSQIVNDFQKGDIAEGYSVSREKKESFPLTVTSAQKNPTAFYLCASSRSDYNEQFFGPGTRLTVL.

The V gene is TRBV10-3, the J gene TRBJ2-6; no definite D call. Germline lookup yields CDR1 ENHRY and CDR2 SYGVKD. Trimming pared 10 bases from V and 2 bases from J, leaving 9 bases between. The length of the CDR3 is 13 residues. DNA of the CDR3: TGTGCCACCGCTTCTACTGGGGCCAACGTCCTGACTTTC. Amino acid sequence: CATASTGANVLTF.

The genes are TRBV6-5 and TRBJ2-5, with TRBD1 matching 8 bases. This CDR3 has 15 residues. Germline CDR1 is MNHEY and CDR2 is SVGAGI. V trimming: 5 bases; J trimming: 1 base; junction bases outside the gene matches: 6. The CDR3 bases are TGTGCCAGCAGTACCGGAGGACAGGGCCAAGAGACCCAGTACTTC. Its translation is CASSTGGQGQETQYF.

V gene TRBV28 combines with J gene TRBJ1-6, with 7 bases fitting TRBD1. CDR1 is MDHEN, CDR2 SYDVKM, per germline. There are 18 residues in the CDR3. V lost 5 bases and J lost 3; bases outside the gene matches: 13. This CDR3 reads CASSEGGSRKFYNSPLHF. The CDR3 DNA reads TGTGCCAGCAGTGAAGGGGGCAGTAGAAAGTTCTATAATTCACCCCTCCACTTT.

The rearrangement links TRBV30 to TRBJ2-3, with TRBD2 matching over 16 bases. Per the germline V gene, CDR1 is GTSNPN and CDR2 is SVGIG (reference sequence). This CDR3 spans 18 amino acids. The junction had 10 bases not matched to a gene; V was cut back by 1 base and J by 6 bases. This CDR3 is CAWSGGLAGGHSKDTQYF. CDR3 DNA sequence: TGTGCCTGGAGTGGGGGACTAGCGGGAGGGCATTCAAAGGATACGCAGTATTTT.

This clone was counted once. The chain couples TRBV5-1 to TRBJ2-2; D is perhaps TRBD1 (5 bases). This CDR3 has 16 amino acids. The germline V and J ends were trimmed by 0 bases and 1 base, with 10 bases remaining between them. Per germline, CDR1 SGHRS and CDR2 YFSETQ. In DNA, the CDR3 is TGCGCCAGCAGCTTGGCTGGGGCAGAGAACACCGGGGAGCTGTTTTTT. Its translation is CASSLAGAENTGELFF.

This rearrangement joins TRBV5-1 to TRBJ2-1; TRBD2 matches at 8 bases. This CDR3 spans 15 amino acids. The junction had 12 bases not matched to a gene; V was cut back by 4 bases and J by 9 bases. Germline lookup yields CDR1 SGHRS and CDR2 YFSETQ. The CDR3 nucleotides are TGCGCCAGCAGCCTCGGGGGGGCCAATTTAGGTGAGCAGTTCTTC. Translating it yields CASSLGGANLGEQFF.

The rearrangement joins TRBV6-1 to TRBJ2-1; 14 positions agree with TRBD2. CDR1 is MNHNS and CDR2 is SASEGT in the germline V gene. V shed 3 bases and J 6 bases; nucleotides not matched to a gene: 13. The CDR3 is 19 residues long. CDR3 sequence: CASSDYGGLAGDFGNEQFF. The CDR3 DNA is TGTGCCAGCAGTGATTATGGGGGACTAGCGGGAGATTTCGGCAATGAGCAGTTCTTC.

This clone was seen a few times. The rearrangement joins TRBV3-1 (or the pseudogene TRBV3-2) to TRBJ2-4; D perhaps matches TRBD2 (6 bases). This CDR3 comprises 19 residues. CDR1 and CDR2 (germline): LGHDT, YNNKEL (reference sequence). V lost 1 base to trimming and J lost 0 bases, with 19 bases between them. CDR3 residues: CASSQVPEPPGVAKNIQYF. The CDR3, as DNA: TGTGCCAGCAGCCAAGTTCCCGAGCCCCCGGGAGTAGCCAAAAACATTCAGTACTTC.

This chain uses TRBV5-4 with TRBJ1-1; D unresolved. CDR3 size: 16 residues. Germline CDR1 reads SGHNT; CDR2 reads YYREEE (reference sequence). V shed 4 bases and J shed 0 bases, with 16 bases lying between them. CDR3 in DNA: TGTGCCAGCAGCCTTTCCGTGGGAGCCCTGAACACTGAAGCTTTCTTT. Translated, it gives CASSLSVGALNTEAFF.

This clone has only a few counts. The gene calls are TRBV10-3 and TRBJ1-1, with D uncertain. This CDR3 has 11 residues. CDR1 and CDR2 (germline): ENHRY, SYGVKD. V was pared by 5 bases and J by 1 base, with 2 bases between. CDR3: CAISQNTEAFF. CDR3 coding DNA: TGTGCCATCAGTCAGAACACTGAAGCTTTCTTT.

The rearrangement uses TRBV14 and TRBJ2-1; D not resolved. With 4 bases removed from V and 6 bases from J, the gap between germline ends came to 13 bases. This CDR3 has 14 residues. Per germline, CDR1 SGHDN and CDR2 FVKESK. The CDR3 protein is CASSLLTSGNEQFF. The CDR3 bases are TGTGCCAGCAGCCTATTAACTTCAGGCAATGAGCAGTTCTTC.

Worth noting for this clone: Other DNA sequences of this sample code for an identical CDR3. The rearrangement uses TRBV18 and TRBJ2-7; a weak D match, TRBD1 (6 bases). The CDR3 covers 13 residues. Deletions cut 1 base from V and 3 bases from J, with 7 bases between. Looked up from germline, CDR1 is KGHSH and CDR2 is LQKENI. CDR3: CASSPRRGYEQYF. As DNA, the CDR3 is TGTGCCAGCTCACCACGCAGGGGCTACGAGCAGTACTTC.

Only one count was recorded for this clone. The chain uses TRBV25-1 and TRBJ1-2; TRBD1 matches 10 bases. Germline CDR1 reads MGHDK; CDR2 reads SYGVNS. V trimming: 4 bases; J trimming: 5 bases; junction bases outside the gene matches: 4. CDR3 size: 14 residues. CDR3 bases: TGTGCCAGCAGTGGGGGACAGGGGTATTATGGCTACACCTTC. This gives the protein CASSGGQGYYGYTF.

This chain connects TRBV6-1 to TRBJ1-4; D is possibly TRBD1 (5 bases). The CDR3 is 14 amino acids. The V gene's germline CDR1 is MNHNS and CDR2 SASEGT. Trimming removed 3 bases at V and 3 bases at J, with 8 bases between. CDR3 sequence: CASSDGGANEKLFF. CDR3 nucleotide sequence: TGTGCCAGCAGTGATGGGGGGGCTAATGAAAAACTGTTTTTT.

Here the CDR3 reads CAISVNENEQFF. In DNA, the CDR3 is TGTGCCATCAGTGTGAATGAGAATGAGCAGTTCTTC. The V gene is TRBV10-3, the J gene TRBJ2-1; D call uncertain. The ends were cut back, 4 bases at V and 7 bases at J, with 8 bases in the middle. This CDR3 region has 12 residues. Germline CDR1 is ENHRY and CDR2 is SYGVKD.

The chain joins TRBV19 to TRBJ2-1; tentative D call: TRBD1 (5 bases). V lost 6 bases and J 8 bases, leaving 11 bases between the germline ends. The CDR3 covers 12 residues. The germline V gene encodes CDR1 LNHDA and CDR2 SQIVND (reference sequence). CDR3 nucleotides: TGTGCCAGTAGGGACAAAATCGATGAGCAGTTCTTC. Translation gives CASRDKIDEQFF.

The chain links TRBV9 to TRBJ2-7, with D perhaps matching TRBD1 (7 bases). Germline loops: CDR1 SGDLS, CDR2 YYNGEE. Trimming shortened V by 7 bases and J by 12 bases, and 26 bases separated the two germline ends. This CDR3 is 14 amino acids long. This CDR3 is CASGGPGQRAFMYF. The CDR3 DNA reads TGTGCCAGCGGAGGACCGGGACAGCGGGCTTTCATGTACTTC. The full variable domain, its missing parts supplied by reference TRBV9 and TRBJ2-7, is DSGVTQTPKHLITATGQRVTLRCSPRSGDLSVYWYQQSLDQGLQFLIQYYNGEERAKGNILERFSAQQFPDLHSELNLSSLELGDSALYFCASGGPGQRAFMYFGPGTRLTVT.

CDR3: CASSRGRTGTSYNEQFF. In DNA form, the CDR3 reads TGTGCCAGCAGCCGGGGTCGGACAGGAACTTCCTACAATGAGCAGTTCTTC. The V and J genes are TRBV9 and TRBJ2-1; TRBD1 matches 7 bases. The V and J ends lost 4 bases and 1 base, in that order; junction bases with no gene match: 11. CDR1 and CDR2 from the germline V gene are SGDLS and YYNGEE. This CDR3 has 17 amino acids.

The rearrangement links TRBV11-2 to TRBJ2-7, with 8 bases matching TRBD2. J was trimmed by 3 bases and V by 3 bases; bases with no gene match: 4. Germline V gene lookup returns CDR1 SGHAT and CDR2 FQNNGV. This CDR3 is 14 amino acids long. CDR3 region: CASSFFREGYEQYF. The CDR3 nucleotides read TGTGCCAGCAGCTTCTTCCGGGAGGGCTACGAGCAGTACTTC.

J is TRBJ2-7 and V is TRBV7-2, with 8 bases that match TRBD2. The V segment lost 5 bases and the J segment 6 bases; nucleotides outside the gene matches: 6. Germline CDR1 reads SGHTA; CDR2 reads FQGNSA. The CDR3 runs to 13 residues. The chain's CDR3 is CASSPGGIGEQYF. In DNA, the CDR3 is TGTGCCAGCAGCCCGGGGGGGATCGGCGAGCAGTACTTC.

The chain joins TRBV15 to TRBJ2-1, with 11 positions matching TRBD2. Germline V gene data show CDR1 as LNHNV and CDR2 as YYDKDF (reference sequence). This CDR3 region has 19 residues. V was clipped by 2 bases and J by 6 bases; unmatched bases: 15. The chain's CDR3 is CATSRPTRTSGSLGNEQFF. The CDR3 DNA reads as TGTGCCACCAGCAGACCGACTCGGACTAGCGGGTCCCTAGGCAATGAGCAGTTCTTC.

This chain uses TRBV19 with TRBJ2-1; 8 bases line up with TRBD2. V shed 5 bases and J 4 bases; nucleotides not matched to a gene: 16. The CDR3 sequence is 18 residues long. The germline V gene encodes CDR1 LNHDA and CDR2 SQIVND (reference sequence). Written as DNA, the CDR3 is TGTGCCAGTAGTGCCGGGACTAGTGACGCGGGGGTATACAATGAGCAGTTCTTC. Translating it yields CASSAGTSDAGVYNEQFF. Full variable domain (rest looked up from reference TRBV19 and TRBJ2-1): DGGITQSPKYLFRKEGQNVTLSCEQNLNHDAMYWYRQDPGQGLRLIYYSQIVNDFQKGDIAEGYSVSREKKESFPLTVTSAQKNPTAFYLCASSAGTSDAGVYNEQFFGPGTRLTVL.

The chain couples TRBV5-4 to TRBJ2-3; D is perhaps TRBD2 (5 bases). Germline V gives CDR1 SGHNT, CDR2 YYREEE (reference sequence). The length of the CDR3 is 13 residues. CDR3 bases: TGTGTCTCGAGGGAGCCAGACACAGATACGCAGTATTTT. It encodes CVSREPDTDTQYF. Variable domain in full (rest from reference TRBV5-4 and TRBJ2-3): ETGVTQSPTHLIKTRGQQVTLRCSSQSGHNTVSWYQQALGQGPQFIFQYYREEENGRGNFPPRFSGLQFPNYSSELNVNALELDDSALYLCVSREPDTDTQYFGPGTRLTVL.